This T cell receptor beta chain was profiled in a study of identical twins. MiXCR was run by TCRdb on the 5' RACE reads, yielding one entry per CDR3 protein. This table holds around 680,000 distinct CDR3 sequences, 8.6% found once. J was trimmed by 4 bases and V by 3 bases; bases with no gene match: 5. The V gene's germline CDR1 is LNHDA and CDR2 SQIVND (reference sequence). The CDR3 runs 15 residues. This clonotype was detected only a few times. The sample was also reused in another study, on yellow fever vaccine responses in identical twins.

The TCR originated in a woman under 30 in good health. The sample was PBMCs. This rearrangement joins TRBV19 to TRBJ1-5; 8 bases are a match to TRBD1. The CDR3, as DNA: TGTGCCAGTAGTATCGGGCAGGGGGCGAATCAGCCCCAGCATTTT. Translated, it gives CASSIGQGANQPQHF.